A selection of T cell receptor beta chains follows, all from one sample in a study of T cells in Graves' hyperthyroidism and ophthalmopathy. In TCRdb, the multiplex PCR reads were re-called with MiXCR into one record per CDR3 protein. The repertoire has 250,000 to 400,000 distinct CDR3 sequences, roughly 15% of them found once; the top ten carry 30% to 40%. Input material: blood. These receptors were collected from a woman aged 40 to 50 with Graves' ophthalmopathy. CDR3s include the opening cysteine and the closing phenylalanine or tryptophan. A D gene is named only where the DNA matches it firmly. Size is stated for part of the rows, as once, few or many counts, or as a class when the clone is expanded.

d_call clone_size j_call v_call cdr3_nt cdr3_aa
TRBD2 . TRBJ2-1 TRBV4-1 TGCGCCAGCAGCCTCCGACTAGCGGGAGACTACGCGCCCTACAATGAGCAGTTCTTC CASSLRLAGDYAPYNEQFF
. many TRBJ2-5 TRBV6-1 TGTGCCAGCAGTGACGTTTTGGACACAAAGACCCAGTACTTC CASSDVLDTKTQYF
TRBD1 many TRBJ2-5 TRBV6-1 TGTGCCAGCAGTGAAAGCCAGGGGGCATATGAGACCCAGTACTTC CASSESQGAYETQYF
. few TRBJ1-2 TRBV7-9 TGTGCCAGCAGTCCCAGACAGGACCCGGGTAACTATGGCTACACCTTC CASSPRQDPGNYGYTF
TRBD2 many TRBJ2-3 TRBV29-1 TGCAGCGTTGACTTAGCGGGAGGAAAGACAGATACGCAGTATTTT CSVDLAGGKTDTQYF
. many TRBJ1-2 TRBV15 TGTGCCACCAGCAGCCGGGGCAACTATGGCTACACCTTC CATSSRGNYGYTF
. many TRBJ1-6 TRBV6-1 TGTGCCAGCAGTCAATTAGAGGCGCACCTCCACTTT CASSQLEAHLHF
TRBD2 many TRBJ2-1 TRBV29-1 TGCAGCGTTGTTATGTTAGCGGGGGCCCTGTTCTTC CSVVMLAGALFF
. many TRBJ2-1 TRBV28 TGTGCCAGCAGTCCCGTACAGGAGGTAGGGAATGAGCAGTTCTTC CASSPVQEVGNEQFF
TRBD1 many TRBJ2-2 TRBV20-1 TGCAGTGCTCCCGACAGGGGTGGGCTGTTTTTT CSAPDRGGLFF
. . TRBJ1-4 TRBV5-6 TGTGCCAGCAGCTCGGACAGTAGAATTGAAAAACTGTTTTTT CASSSDSRIEKLFF
TRBD2 many TRBJ2-2 TRBV29-1 TGCAGCGTGTCTAGCGGGAGTGTGGCCGGGGAGCTGTTTTTT CSVSSGSVAGELFF
TRBD2 many TRBJ2-1 TRBV29-1 TGCAGCGTTCCTTGGCGGGAGGCCAACAATGAGCAGTTCTTC CSVPWREANNEQFF
TRBD1 many TRBJ1-2 TRBV25-1 TGTGCCACCGCGGGGACAGGGGGCGTAGGTGGCTACACCTTC CATAGTGGVGGYTF
. few TRBJ2-1 TRBV19 TGTGCCAGTACCAGACGGGGAGGCTCCTACAATGAGCAGTTCTTC CASTRRGGSYNEQFF